Presented here are 20 T cell receptor beta chains from one specimen sequenced in a study of patients with pleural tuberculosis. MiXCR, applied by TCRdb to the reads, yields one record per CDR3 protein. Counted here are tens of thousands of distinct CDR3 sequences, under 8.5% occurring once; the ten biggest clones make up 15% to 20%. These receptors were collected from a human donor with pleural tuberculosis.

The sample holds many counts of this clonotype. The chain carries TRBV5-1 and TRBJ2-7, with D possibly TRBD1 on 6 matching bases. The germline CDR1 and CDR2 sequences are SGHRS and YFSETQ. The CDR3 runs to 14 residues. Trimming removed 4 bases at V and 3 bases at J, with 14 bases between. CDR3 sequence reads: CASSAVGGNYEQYF. In nucleotides, the CDR3 is TGCGCCAGCAGCGCCGTAGGGGGTAACTACGAGCAGTACTTC.

This clonotype came up many times. This chain connects TRBV25-1 to TRBJ2-3; D might be TRBD1 or TRBD2, each matching 5 bases. There are 15 residues in the CDR3. Trimming cost V 2 bases and J 9 bases, with 18 bases left between them. Germline lookup yields CDR1 MGHDK and CDR2 SYGVNS. In DNA, the CDR3 is TGTGCCAGCAGTGAAGATGGGGGACCCTCCAGGACGCAGTATTTT. Amino acids: CASSEDGGPSRTQYF.

This clonotype was observed many times. CDR3 residues: CASSISVELFF. CDR3 nucleotide sequence: TGTGCCAGCAGTATCTCAGTGGAGCTGTTTTTT. This chain links TRBV12-3 or TRBV12-4 with TRBJ2-2; D unresolved. V lost 5 bases to trimming and J lost 10 bases, with 8 bases between them. CDR3 size: 11 residues.

This clonotype was seen ten or more times. The gene calls are TRBV19 and TRBJ1-6; D is uncertain. The V and J ends lost 6 bases and 8 bases respectively, with 11 bases between them. This CDR3 spans 13 amino acids. CDR1 is LNHDA, CDR2 SQIVND, per germline (reference sequence). The chain's CDR3 is CASRPSGDSPLHF. CDR3 in DNA: TGTGCCAGTAGACCTAGTGGTGATTCACCCCTCCACTTT.

This clonotype came up many times. The V gene is TRBV10-1, the J gene TRBJ2-1; no definite D call. Germline V gene sequence: CDR1 WNHNN, CDR2 SYGVQD (reference sequence). V was pared by 9 bases and J by 0 bases, with 12 bases between. The CDR3 totals 14 residues. CDR3 region: CARYPAYSYNEQFF. The CDR3 nucleotides read TGCGCCAGATACCCGGCCTACTCCTACAATGAGCAGTTCTTC.

In this sample, this clonotype turned up many times. V gene TRBV6-4 combines with J gene TRBJ2-7; D remains ambiguous. With 2 bases removed from V and 4 bases from J, the gap between germline ends came to 12 bases. Germline V gene sequence: CDR1 MRHNA, CDR2 SNTAGT. The CDR3 loop spans 14 amino acids. CDR3 protein: CASSDTGSAYEQYV. The CDR3 DNA follows: TGTGCCAGCAGTGACACCGGCTCGGCTTACGAGCAGTACGTC.

This clonotype showed up just a few times. The CDR3 DNA reads as TGCAGCGTTGAGGGACGGGGCCAGAGGGATAGTGGCTACACCTTC. Protein: CSVEGRGQRDSGYTF. The chain couples TRBV29-1 to TRBJ1-2; a weak D match, TRBD1 (5 bases). Germline V CDR1 and CDR2: SQVTM, ANQGSEA. This CDR3 comprises 15 residues. Trimming removed 3 bases at V and 7 bases at J, with 21 bases between.

This clonotype showed up many times. The chain is built from TRBV20-1 and TRBJ2-7, with 8 positions matching TRBD2. The CDR3 loop spans 14 amino acids. Germline V gene lookup returns CDR1 DFQATT and CDR2 SNEGSKA (reference sequence). After removal of 1 base from V and 2 bases from J, the junction contained 4 bases not matched to a gene. In nucleotides, the CDR3 is TGCAGTGCTAGAGGTCGGGAGGGAACCTACGAGCAGTACTTC. It specifies CSARGREGTYEQYF.

The chain joins TRBV6-1 to TRBJ2-5; possible D gene TRBD1, 6 bases. The CDR3 sequence is 13 residues long. Germline CDR1 is MNHNS and CDR2 is SASEGT. V was shortened by 1 base and J by 5 bases, with 8 bases between the two germline ends. CDR3 sequence reads: CASSEGGRETQYF. CDR3 coding DNA: TGTGCCAGCAGTGAAGGGGGGCGCGAGACCCAGTACTTC.

This clonotype was detected ten times or more. The CDR3 bases are TGCAGTGCTAGAGGGACTAGCGGGGATGACAATGAGCAGTTCTTC. Amino acids: CSARGTSGDDNEQFF. The genes are TRBV20-1 and TRBJ2-1; 12 bases map to TRBD2. CDR3 length: 15 amino acids. V shed 1 base and J 5 bases; nucleotides not matched to a gene: 3. The germline gives CDR1 DFQATT, CDR2 SNEGSKA (reference sequence).

Ten or more counts support this clonotype. The J gene is TRBJ2-1, the V gene TRBV24-1, with D possibly being TRBD1 (6 bases). Germline CDR1 is KGHDR and CDR2 is SFDVKD. The V end was cut by 3 bases, the J end by 4 bases, with 21 bases between. This CDR3 contains 18 residues. The CDR3 DNA sequence: TGTGCCACCAGTGATACAGGGAAGGTCGACCAGGTGTACAATGAGCAGTTCTTC. Translation: CATSDTGKVDQVYNEQFF.

Ten or more counts support this clonotype. CDR3 in amino acids: CASKYLQGPSYEQYF. Written as DNA, the CDR3 is TGTGCCAGCAAATATCTGCAGGGGCCTTCCTACGAGCAGTACTTC. V and J are TRBV12-3 or TRBV12-4 and TRBJ2-7, with a tentative D call TRBD1 (6 bases). The CDR3 totals 15 residues. V gave up 7 bases and J gave up 1 base, with 17 bases separating them.

This clonotype was observed at least ten times. V usage is TRBV12-3 or TRBV12-4 and J usage is TRBJ2-3; TRBD2 matches at 14 bases. V trimming: 4 bases; J trimming: 6 bases; junction bases outside the gene matches: 3. The CDR3 contains 15 residues. This chain's CDR3 is CASSSGLAGADTQYF. The CDR3 DNA reads as TGTGCCAGCAGTTCGGGACTAGCGGGAGCGGATACGCAGTATTTT.

The table lists this clonotype with many counts. The genes are TRBV20-1 and TRBJ2-5; D is uncertain. This CDR3 is 14 amino acids long. The V gene's germline CDR1 is DFQATT and CDR2 SNEGSKA (reference sequence). Trimming pared 5 bases from V and 5 bases from J, leaving 18 bases between. The CDR3, as DNA: TGCAGTGCTCTCCGACACCCACCTGGGGAGACCCAGTACTTC. Its protein is CSALRHPPGETQYF.

This clonotype came up a few times. Mismatch with germline at one junction end may stem from a read error. DNA of the CDR3: TGTGCCAGCAGCTCTAGGGACTCCAACAATGAGCAGTTCTTC. Its translation is CASSSRDSNNEQFF. The genes are TRBV12-3 or TRBV12-4 and TRBJ2-1, with a weak D call TRBD2 (6 bases). This CDR3 comprises 14 residues.

This clonotype was seen at least ten times. The rearrangement uses TRBV18 and TRBJ2-3, with D possibly TRBD1 on 5 matching bases. Germline lookup yields CDR1 KGHSH and CDR2 LQKENI. Trimming pared 3 bases from V and 5 bases from J, leaving 12 bases between. The CDR3 sequence is 14 residues long. CDR3 sequence reads: CASSPDEGEDTQYF. In nucleotides, the CDR3 is TGTGCCAGCTCACCGGACGAAGGGGAAGATACGCAGTATTTT.

The sample holds many counts of this clonotype. This chain uses TRBV28 with TRBJ1-3; D remains ambiguous. V was trimmed by 1 base and J by 1 base, leaving 11 bases between them. CDR3 size: 16 residues. The V gene's germline CDR1 is MDHEN and CDR2 SYDVKM. CDR3 DNA: TGTGCCAGCAGTTTATTGCAAGGCTTGTCTGGAAACACCATATATTTT. Protein sequence: CASSLLQGLSGNTIYF.

This clonotype showed up many times. The chain combines TRBV12-3 or TRBV12-4 with TRBJ1-5; D is unresolved. The CDR3 spans 12 residues. V gave up 5 bases and J gave up 9 bases, with 11 bases separating them. The CDR3: CASSPSDRPQHF. CDR3 in DNA: TGTGCCAGCAGTCCCTCAGACCGGCCCCAGCATTTT.

This clonotype was recorded at least ten times. V gene TRBV2 combines with J gene TRBJ1-1; D unresolved. CDR1 is SNHLY, CDR2 FYNNEI, per germline. V was pared by 8 bases and J by 1 base, with 11 bases between. This CDR3 contains 13 residues. CDR3 sequence reads: CASEGRQNTEAFF. DNA for the CDR3: TGTGCCAGCGAGGGCAGGCAGAACACTGAAGCTTTCTTT.

The sample holds many counts of this clonotype. The chain has TRBV7-3 and TRBJ2-2; no clear D. V gave up 1 base and J gave up 3 bases, with 6 bases separating them. The germline CDR1 and CDR2 sequences are SGHTA and FQGTGA. The CDR3 sequence is 14 residues long. For the CDR3, the DNA is TGTGCCAGCAGCTTAAACCCAGACACCGGGGAGCTGTTTTTT. Its translation is CASSLNPDTGELFF.